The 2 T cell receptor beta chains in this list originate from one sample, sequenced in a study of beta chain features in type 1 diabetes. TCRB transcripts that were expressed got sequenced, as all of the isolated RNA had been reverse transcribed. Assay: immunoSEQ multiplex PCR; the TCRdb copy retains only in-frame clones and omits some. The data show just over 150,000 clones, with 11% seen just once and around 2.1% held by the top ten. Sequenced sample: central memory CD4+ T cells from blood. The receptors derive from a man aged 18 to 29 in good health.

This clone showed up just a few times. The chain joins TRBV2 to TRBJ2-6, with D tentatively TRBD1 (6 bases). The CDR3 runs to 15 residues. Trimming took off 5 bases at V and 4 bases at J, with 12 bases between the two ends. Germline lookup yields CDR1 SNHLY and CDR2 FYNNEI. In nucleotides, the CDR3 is TGTGCCAGCAGTCCCCAGGGGTCCGGGGCCAACGTCCTGACTTTC. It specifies CASSPQGSGANVLTF.

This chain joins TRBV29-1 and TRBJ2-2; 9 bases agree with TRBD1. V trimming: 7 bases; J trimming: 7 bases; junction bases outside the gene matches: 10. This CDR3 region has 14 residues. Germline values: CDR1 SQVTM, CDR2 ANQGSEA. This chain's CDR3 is CSAPGQGMDGELFF. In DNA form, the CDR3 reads TGCAGCGCCCCGGGACAGGGTATGGACGGGGAGCTGTTTTTT.